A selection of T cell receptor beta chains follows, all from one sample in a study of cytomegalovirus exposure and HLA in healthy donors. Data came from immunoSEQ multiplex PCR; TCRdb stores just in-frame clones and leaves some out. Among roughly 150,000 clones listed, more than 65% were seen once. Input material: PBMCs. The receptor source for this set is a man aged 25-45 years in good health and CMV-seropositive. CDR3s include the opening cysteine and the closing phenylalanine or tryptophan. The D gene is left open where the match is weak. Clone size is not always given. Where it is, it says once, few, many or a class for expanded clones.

CDR3: CASSTSGFGQYF; DNA: TGTGCCAGCAGCACCTCAGGGTTTGGACAGTACTTC; V: TRBV5-5; size: NA; D: NA; J: TRBJ2-7
CDR3: CASSRTEEGGTDTQYF; DNA: TGTGCCAGCAGTAGGACCGAAGAAGGGGGCACAGATACGCAGTATTTT; V: TRBV6-6; size: NA; D: NA; J: TRBJ2-3
CDR3: CSSSLGAGGPYNEQFF; DNA: TGTTCCAGCAGCTTAGGGGCGGGAGGGCCCTACAATGAGCAGTTCTTC; V: TRBV7-9; size: NA; D: TRBD2; J: TRBJ2-1
CDR3: CASSRGVGAAGEKLFF; DNA: TGTGCCAGCAGCCGGGGGGTAGGCGCCGCGGGCGAAAAACTGTTTTTT; V: TRBV7-2; size: NA; D: NA; J: TRBJ1-4
CDR3: CAWSTQSGQPQHF; DNA: TGTGCCTGGAGTACTCAGTCGGGTCAGCCCCAGCATTTT; V: TRBV30; size: NA; D: NA; J: TRBJ1-5
CDR3: CALIPYRGWSTDTQYF; DNA: TGTGCCCTCATCCCTTATCGGGGGTGGTCGACAGATACGCAGTATTTT; V: TRBV30; size: NA; D: NA; J: TRBJ2-3
CDR3: CATTVGTGGTEAFF; DNA: TGTGCCACTACCGTAGGGACAGGTGGCACTGAAGCTTTCTTT; V: TRBV19; size: NA; D: TRBD1; J: TRBJ1-1
CDR3: CAGEMGAYEQYF; DNA: TGTGCCGGAGAGATGGGAGCCTACGAGCAGTACTTC; V: TRBV30; size: NA; D: NA; J: TRBJ2-7
CDR3: CASRPGQTYEQYF; DNA: TGTGCCAGCAGACCCGGACAGACCTACGAGCAGTACTTC; V: TRBV2; size: NA; D: NA; J: TRBJ2-7
CDR3: CASSESSSYEQYF; DNA: TGTGCCAGCTCAGAGTCGAGTTCCTACGAGCAGTACTTC; V: TRBV18; size: NA; D: NA; J: TRBJ2-7
CDR3: CASFRDRGYEQYF; DNA: TGTGCCAGCTTCCGGGACAGGGGCTACGAGCAGTACTTC; V: TRBV2; size: NA; D: TRBD1; J: TRBJ2-7
CDR3: CAWSRGGSPLHF; DNA: TGTGCCTGGTCCCGGGGGGGCTCACCCCTCCACTTT; V: TRBV30; size: NA; D: NA; J: TRBJ1-6
CDR3: CASSLRATTDGYTF; DNA: TGCGCCAGCAGCTTGAGGGCCACGACAGATGGCTACACCTTC; V: TRBV5-1; size: NA; D: NA; J: TRBJ1-2
CDR3: CASSEEGGTRMFF; DNA: TGTGCCAGCAGTGAGGAGGGGGGGACACGGATGTTCTTC; V: TRBV6-1; size: NA; D: NA; J: TRBJ2-1
CDR3: CASSPRTEPGNTIYF; DNA: TGTGCCAGCTCACCACGGACAGAGCCTGGAAACACCATATATTTT; V: TRBV18; size: NA; D: NA; J: TRBJ1-3
CDR3: CSVEETAGYEQYF; DNA: TGCAGCGTTGAAGAGACAGCAGGGTACGAGCAGTACTTC; V: TRBV29-1; size: NA; D: NA; J: TRBJ2-7
CDR3: CASGRLGTLETQYF; DNA: TGTGCCAGCGGGCGCCTCGGGACATTAGAGACCCAGTACTTC; V: TRBV28; size: NA; D: NA; J: TRBJ2-5
CDR3: CASSGTGRYEQYF; DNA: TGTGCCAGTAGCGGGACAGGGAGGTACGAGCAGTACTTC; V: TRBV19; size: once; D: TRBD1; J: TRBJ2-7
CDR3: CASSLERGRSPLHF; DNA: TGTGCCAGCAGCTTGGAAAGGGGGCGTTCACCCCTCCACTTT; V: TRBV5-4; size: NA; D: TRBD1; J: TRBJ1-6
CDR3: CASSSLPGLYEQYF; DNA: TGTGCCAGCAGTTCTCTCCCGGGACTTTACGAGCAGTACTTC; V: TRBV28; size: NA; D: NA; J: TRBJ2-7
CDR3: CASRAGTAYNEQFF; DNA: TGTGCCAGCAGGGCTGGGACAGCCTACAATGAGCAGTTCTTC; V: TRBV7-6; size: NA; D: TRBD1; J: TRBJ2-1
CDR3: CASSSPGLALKGTYNEQFF; DNA: TGCGCCAGCAGCTCACCGGGACTAGCGTTAAAAGGGACCTACAATGAGCAGTTCTTC; V: TRBV5-1; size: NA; D: TRBD2; J: TRBJ2-1
CDR3: CASSLSGLAWRTHYNEQFF; DNA: TGTGCCAGCAGTTTATCGGGACTAGCGTGGAGGACCCACTACAATGAGCAGTTCTTC; V: TRBV27; size: NA; D: TRBD2; J: TRBJ2-1
CDR3: CASSLDRLAGTDTQYF; DNA: TGTGCCAGCAGCTTGGATCGTCTAGCGGGGACAGATACGCAGTATTTT; V: TRBV5-4; size: NA; D: TRBD2; J: TRBJ2-3
CDR3: CSVETPRSGNTIYF; DNA: TGCAGCGTTGAAACACCCCGCTCTGGAAACACCATATATTTT; V: TRBV29-1; size: few; D: NA; J: TRBJ1-3
CDR3: CASSAGVGGGTEAFF; DNA: TGTGCCAGCAGCGCCGGTGTGGGGGGTGGAACTGAAGCTTTCTTT; V: TRBV5-4; size: NA; D: NA; J: TRBJ1-1
CDR3: CASSDPGYQPQHF; DNA: TGTGCCAGCAGTGACCCAGGGTATCAGCCCCAGCATTTT; V: TRBV6-1; size: NA; D: NA; J: TRBJ1-5
CDR3: CASSASSRSTDTQYF; DNA: TGTGCCAGCAGTGCTAGCAGCCGGAGCACAGATACGCAGTATTTT; V: TRBV6-1; size: few; D: NA; J: TRBJ2-3
CDR3: CASTLGQREGYTF; DNA: TGTGCCAGTACCCTCGGCCAGAGGGAAGGCTACACCTTC; V: TRBV19; size: few; D: NA; J: TRBJ1-2
CDR3: CASSGPIDNLSGRVAEAFF; DNA: TGCGCCAGCTCCGGTCCTATCGATAACCTAAGCGGGCGAGTAGCTGAAGCTTTCTTT; V: TRBV23-1; size: NA; D: NA; J: TRBJ1-1
CDR3: CASSQRGSTDTQYF; DNA: TGTGCCAGCAGCCAACGGGGGAGCACAGATACGCAGTATTTT; V: TRBV4-2; size: NA; D: NA; J: TRBJ2-3
CDR3: CASSYGTGKNIQYF; DNA: TGTGCCAGCAGTTACGGGACAGGCAAAAACATTCAGTACTTC; V: TRBV2; size: NA; D: TRBD1; J: TRBJ2-4
CDR3: CASSSGDRGLGETQYF; DNA: TGTGCCAGCAGCTCGGGGGACAGGGGGCTTGGAGAGACCCAGTACTTC; V: TRBV7-9; size: NA; D: TRBD1; J: TRBJ2-5
CDR3: CASTPGQGGVLTF; DNA: TGTGCCAGCACCCCGGGACAGGGGGGAGTCCTGACTTTC; V: TRBV28; size: few; D: TRBD1; J: TRBJ2-6
CDR3: CASSLVARVGANVLTF; DNA: TGCGCCAGCAGCTTGGTGGCCCGGGTAGGGGCCAACGTCCTGACTTTC; V: TRBV5-1; size: NA; D: NA; J: TRBJ2-6
CDR3: CASSLKGRNIQYF; DNA: TGTGCCAGCAGCTTGAAAGGGAGAAACATTCAGTACTTC; V: TRBV7-9; size: NA; D: NA; J: TRBJ2-4
CDR3: CSVLPTWPGANVLTF; DNA: TGCAGCGTACTACCCACATGGCCTGGGGCCAACGTCCTGACTTTC; V: TRBV29-1; size: NA; D: NA; J: TRBJ2-6